The T cell receptor beta chain under discussion was sequenced for a study of read filtering for tumor transcriptome and immune sequencing. Across the whole study: IR-seq gave about 3.5 to 10.27 million TCR reads per sample; RNA-seq gave about 80 to 1273.

This clonotype was detected ten times or more. Its antigen is not known. From roughly 390 ng of RNA, a library with molecular barcoded alpha/delta and beta/gamma adaptors was made. TCRdb reanalysed the reads using MiXCR and keeps one entry per CDR3 protein. The data hold about 86,000 distinct CDR3 sequences, with 9% to 15% observed a single time. Findings and limits, study-wide: Sorted CD138-negative bone marrow cells were not purified T cells.

Bone marrow was sampled from every patient at the time of active disease. Input material: a population of CD138-negative cells sorted from bone marrow. The sequence came from a donor aged 40 or over with multiple myeloma.

CDR3: CSARVRGNTEAFF. The CDR3 DNA reads TGCAGTGCTAGAGTGAGGGGGAACACTGAAGCTTTCTTT. The gene calls are TRBV20-1 and TRBJ1-1; maybe TRBD1 (5 bases). The CDR3 consists of 13 residues. CDR1 is DFQATT and CDR2 is SNEGSKA in the germline V gene (reference sequence). The V end lost 1 base, the J end lost 1 base, and 7 bases lay between the germline ends.